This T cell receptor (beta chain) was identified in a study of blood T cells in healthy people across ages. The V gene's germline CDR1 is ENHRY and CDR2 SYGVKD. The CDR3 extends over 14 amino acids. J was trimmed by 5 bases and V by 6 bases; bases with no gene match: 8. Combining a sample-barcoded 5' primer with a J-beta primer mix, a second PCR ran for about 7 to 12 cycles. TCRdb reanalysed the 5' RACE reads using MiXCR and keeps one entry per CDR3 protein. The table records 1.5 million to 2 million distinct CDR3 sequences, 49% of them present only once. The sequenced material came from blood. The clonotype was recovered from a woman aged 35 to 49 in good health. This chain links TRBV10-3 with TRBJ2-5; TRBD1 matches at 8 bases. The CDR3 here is CAISLRGRWETQYF. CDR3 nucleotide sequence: TGTGCCATCAGCCTCAGGGGGCGCTGGGAGACCCAGTACTTC.